Given below is one T cell receptor (beta chain) in context. This clone may be a read error of a much larger clone one base away. The data stem from a study of human T cells and chemical hapten exposure. At the level of the study: Patients' scalps got diphenylcyclopropenone weekly throughout the roughly 25-week study. Patch tests applied 0.01% DPC to the upper back, read at 6 days.

One entry per CDR3 protein, called by TCRdb with MiXCR from the RACE reads. This repertoire shows about 49,000 distinct CDR3 sequences, about a tenth found once; its top ten account for around 4.3%. As to time point: patch test 1, 2 weeks after DPC sensitization. Treatment described: therapeutic diphenylcyclopropenone sensitization with weekly scalp DPC. Drawing of blood took place ahead of applying each patch test. Total RNA came from unfractionated whole blood. The CDR3 has 11 amino acids. CDR1 and CDR2 (germline): SQVTM, ANQGSEA. This specimen was whole blood, taken in connection with sensitization to the hapten diphenylcyclopropenone (DPC). The receptor comes from a woman aged 45 to 65 with alopecia areata. Some clones in this sample may be carry-over from other donors' samples. The chain uses TRBV29-1 and TRBJ1-4; no definite D call. The CDR3 DNA reads TGCTGCGCTGAGATAAATGAAAAACTGTTTTTT. Translating gives CCAEINEKLFF.